A selection of T cell receptor beta chains follows, all from one sample in a study of beta chain features in type 1 diabetes. Clones were sequenced by immunoSEQ multiplex PCR, and TCRdb holds only the in-frame ones, with some missing. The data hold about 250,000 clones, with 13% to 15% observed a single time. The specimen sequenced was naive CD4+ T cells from blood. These receptors were obtained from a woman aged 35 to 49 in good health. CDR3s include the opening cysteine and the closing phenylalanine or tryptophan. Each record gives: CDR3 protein, CDR3 DNA, D gene, V gene, J gene, clone size. D genes are given only for firm matches. Clone size, where shown, is once, few, many, or a class for clones that have expanded.

CASSVGALSYEQYF,TGTGCCAGCAGCGTTGGGGCCCTCTCCTACGAGCAGTACTTC,NA,TRBV9,TRBJ2-7,once
CASSSRARYNEQFF,TGTGCCAGCAGCTCCAGGGCTCGTTACAATGAGCAGTTCTTC,NA,TRBV7-9,TRBJ2-1,many
CASSYRVEQFF,TGTGCCAGCAGTTACAGGGTAGAGCAGTTCTTC,NA,TRBV28,TRBJ2-1,many
CASGFSDGYTF,TGTGCTAGTGGTTTCAGCGATGGCTACACCTTC,NA,TRBV12-5,TRBJ1-2,many
CASSLSQVIGEKLFF,TGTGCCAGCAGCCTATCCCAGGTGATCGGCGAAAAACTGTTTTTT,NA,TRBV7-9,TRBJ1-4,few
CASRVRLSYEQYF,TGTGCCAGCCGCGTCAGGTTATCCTACGAGCAGTACTTC,NA,TRBV2,TRBJ2-7,NA
CASLPDSSYEQYF,TGTGCCAGCCTGCCGGACAGCTCCTACGAGCAGTACTTC,NA,TRBV2,TRBJ2-7,few
CSVEGVDEQYF,TGCAGCGTTGAAGGAGTTGACGAGCAGTACTTC,NA,TRBV29-1,TRBJ2-7,many
CASRPSGLSSYEQYF,TGTGCCAGCAGGCCTAGCGGGTTGAGCTCCTACGAGCAGTACTTC,TRBD2,TRBV6-5,TRBJ2-7,NA
CATSRAGVSYEQYF,TGTGCCACCAGCAGAGCCGGAGTGTCCTACGAGCAGTACTTC,NA,TRBV15,TRBJ2-7,few
CASSYSGEGTQYF,TGTGCCAGCAGTTACTCAGGGGAGGGGACCCAGTACTTC,TRBD2,TRBV6-6,TRBJ2-5,NA
CAIRPLAEETQYF,TGTGCCATCAGGCCTCTGGCGGAAGAGACCCAGTACTTC,NA,TRBV10-3,TRBJ2-5,many
CASSETSGSYNEQFF,TGTGCCAGCAGCGAAACTAGCGGCTCCTACAATGAGCAGTTCTTC,TRBD2,TRBV6-4,TRBJ2-1,NA
CAVRQISSYEQYF,TGTGCCGTCAGACAGATTAGCTCCTACGAGCAGTACTTC,NA,TRBV7-2,TRBJ2-7,NA
CASSSRAPNEKLFF,TGTGCCAGCAGTTCCAGGGCCCCTAATGAAAAACTGTTTTTT,NA,TRBV6-6,TRBJ1-4,NA
CASTRDRAYNEQFF,TGTGCCAGCACCCGGGACAGGGCCTACAATGAGCAGTTCTTC,TRBD1,TRBV27,TRBJ2-1,few
CASAQAGVSTGELFF,TGCGCCAGCGCTCAGGCAGGGGTGTCCACCGGGGAGCTGTTTTTT,NA,TRBV5-1,TRBJ2-2,few
CASSLTGTEQYF,TGTGCCAGCAGCTTAACAGGGACCGAGCAGTACTTC,NA,TRBV7-2,TRBJ2-7,few
CASSLVGNQPQHF,TGTGCCAGCAGCTTAGTAGGCAATCAGCCCCAGCATTTT,NA,TRBV7-2,TRBJ1-5,NA
CASRQTGQGSDEQFF,TGCGCCAGCCGCCAGACGGGACAGGGAAGCGATGAGCAGTTCTTC,TRBD1,TRBV5-1,TRBJ2-1,NA
CASSFGGGRTDTQYF,TGTGCCAGCAGCTTTGGGGGGGGCCGGACAGATACGCAGTATTTT,NA,TRBV7-2,TRBJ2-3,few
CASSALAGGPDTQYF,TGTGCCAGTAGTGCCCTAGCGGGGGGGCCAGATACGCAGTATTTT,TRBD2,TRBV19,TRBJ2-3,NA
CASSLARSSYNEQFF,TGTGCCAGCAGCTTGGCCCGAAGCTCCTACAATGAGCAGTTCTTC,NA,TRBV7-9,TRBJ2-1,few
CASSRTGGSSYEQYF,TGCGCCAGCAGCAGGACAGGGGGGAGCTCCTACGAGCAGTACTTC,TRBD1,TRBV5-1,TRBJ2-7,few
CASSRGTSGVPREETQYF,TGTGCCAGCAGCCGAGGGACTAGCGGGGTTCCCCGTGAAGAGACCCAGTACTTC,TRBD2,TRBV4-2,TRBJ2-5,NA
CASSLQGHLSGYTF,TGTGCCAGCAGCCTCCAGGGTCACTTAAGTGGCTACACCTTC,NA,TRBV6-5,TRBJ1-2,few
CSARQGADTGELFF,TGCAGCGCCAGACAGGGGGCGGACACCGGGGAGCTGTTTTTT,TRBD1,TRBV29-1,TRBJ2-2,few
CASSSGGDTQYF,TGTGCCAGCAGTTCCGGGGGAGATACGCAGTATTTT,NA,TRBV6-6,TRBJ2-3,NA
CASSPGSSGTNEKLFF,TGTGCCAGCAGTCCAGGGTCATCCGGAACTAATGAAAAACTGTTTTTT,NA,TRBV2,TRBJ1-4,NA
CASSLLTANYGYTF,TGTGCCAGCAGCTTGCTCACAGCTAACTATGGCTACACCTTC,NA,TRBV7-9,TRBJ1-2,few
CASRNPGDGEQFF,TGTGCCAGTAGGAACCCAGGGGATGGCGAGCAGTTCTTC,NA,TRBV19,TRBJ2-1,few
CASSPERGAGTQYF,TGTGCCAGCAGCCCCGAGCGGGGGGCCGGGACCCAGTACTTC,TRBD2,TRBV9,TRBJ2-5,NA
CASSDREARGYEQYF,TGTGCCAGCAGTGACCGGGAGGCCAGGGGTTACGAGCAGTACTTC,NA,TRBV6-4,TRBJ2-7,once
CASSLVGGRTDTQYF,TGCGCCAGCAGCTTGGTCGGGGGGCGCACAGATACGCAGTATTTT,NA,TRBV5-1,TRBJ2-3,few
CARGGSNEKLFF,TGTGCCCGCGGCGGGTCAAATGAAAAACTGTTTTTT,NA,TRBV5-6,TRBJ1-4,NA
CASSLALGRTDTQYF,TGTGCCAGCAGCCTCGCCTTGGGGCGCACAGATACGCAGTATTTT,NA,TRBV7-2,TRBJ2-3,few
CASSPRSGVNTEAFF,TGCGCCAGCAGTCCCCGGTCGGGGGTTAACACTGAAGCTTTCTTT,NA,TRBV5-1,TRBJ1-1,once
CASRTGTAYYEQYF,TGCGCCAGCAGGACCGGGACAGCTTACTACGAGCAGTACTTC,TRBD1,TRBV5-1,TRBJ2-7,NA
CASSLYRGSETSTDTQYF,TGTGCCAGCAGCTTATACCGGGGTAGCGAAACTAGCACAGATACGCAGTATTTT,NA,TRBV7-9,TRBJ2-3,few
CASSYGIRDNEQFF,TGTGCCAGTAGTTACGGGATAAGGGACAATGAGCAGTTCTTC,NA,TRBV19,TRBJ2-1,few
CTSSQTTGSYNEQFF,TGCACCAGCAGCCAGACGACAGGTTCCTACAATGAGCAGTTCTTC,NA,TRBV1,TRBJ2-1,NA
CASSLPGQVFETQYF,TGTGCCAGCAGCTTACCGGGACAGGTTTTTGAGACCCAGTACTTC,TRBD1,TRBV5-6,TRBJ2-5,few
CASSISPTGVVTGELFF,TGTGCCAGTAGTATATCCCCGACAGGGGTGGTCACCGGGGAGCTGTTTTTT,TRBD1,TRBV19,TRBJ2-2,few
CASRDRYNQPQHF,TGTGCCAGCAGGGACAGGTACAATCAGCCCCAGCATTTT,TRBD1,TRBV2,TRBJ1-5,few
CSVEGAGANVLTF,TGCAGCGTTGAAGGAGCTGGGGCCAACGTCCTGACTTTC,NA,TRBV29-1,TRBJ2-6,few
CASSTGVYTGELFF,TGTGCCAGCAGCACAGGAGTTTACACCGGGGAGCTGTTTTTT,NA,TRBV6-5,TRBJ2-2,NA
CASSRRQASSYEQYF,TGTGCCAGTAGTAGAAGACAGGCGAGCTCCTACGAGCAGTACTTC,NA,TRBV19,TRBJ2-7,NA
CASSYEVGQLGGYTF,TGTGCCAGCAGTTATGAGGTGGGGCAGCTCGGGGGCTACACCTTC,NA,TRBV6-5,TRBJ1-2,few
CASSRRGRDGYTF,TGTGCCAGCAGCCGTCGGGGAAGGGATGGCTACACCTTC,NA,TRBV5-6,TRBJ1-2,NA
CASSYKETQYF,TGTGCCAGCAGCTACAAAGAGACCCAGTACTTC,NA,TRBV7-9,TRBJ2-5,few
CASSARDRASGANVLTF,TGTGCCAGTAGTGCACGGGACAGGGCCTCGGGGGCCAACGTCCTGACTTTC,TRBD1,TRBV19,TRBJ2-6,few